This TCR beta chain was profiled in a study of OX40 agonist ivuxolimab in advanced cancers. Study overall: In this cohort, patients received ivuxolimab, an agonistic anti-OX40 (CD134) antibody. Aged roughly 23 to 80 with a mean of approximately 57 years, they were about 83% male.

About this clone: Antigen: not known.

Exclusion applied to patients with autoimmune disease history or systemic immunosuppression. Measured with immunoSEQ multiplex PCR; TCRdb has only the in-frame clones, and not every one. Among under 85,000 clones, more than 75% were seen once, and the ten largest hold 0.45% to 0.7%. Germline CDR1 and CDR2: LNHDA and SQIVND (reference sequence). V lost 6 bases, J lost 5 bases, and 6 bases stayed unmatched. This CDR3 contains 14 residues. Findings of the study overall: CD8+ T cells were the subset that, on average, had more expanded clones than CD4+.

The material was CD4+ or CD8+ T cells sorted from blood, obtained in a trial of the OX40 agonist ivuxolimab. The V gene is TRBV19, the J gene TRBJ1-4, with 7 bases lining up with TRBD1. This clonotype was sampled from an adult with an advanced solid tumor such as melanoma, head and neck, liver or kidney cancer. CDR3 protein: CASRATGRNEKLFF. The CDR3 DNA follows: TGTGCCAGTAGGGCGACAGGGAGGAATGAAAAACTGTTTTTT.